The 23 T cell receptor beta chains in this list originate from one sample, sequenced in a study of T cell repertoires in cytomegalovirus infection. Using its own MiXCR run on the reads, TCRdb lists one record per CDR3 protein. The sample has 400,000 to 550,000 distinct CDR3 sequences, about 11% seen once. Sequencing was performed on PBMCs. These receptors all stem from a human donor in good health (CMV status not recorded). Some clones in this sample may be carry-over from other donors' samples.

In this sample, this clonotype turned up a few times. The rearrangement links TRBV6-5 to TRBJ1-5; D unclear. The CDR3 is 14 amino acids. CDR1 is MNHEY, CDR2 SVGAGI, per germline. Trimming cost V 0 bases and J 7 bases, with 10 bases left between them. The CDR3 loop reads CASSYSGPGQPQHF. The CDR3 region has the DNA TGTGCCAGCAGTTACTCGGGCCCCGGGCAGCCCCAGCATTTT.

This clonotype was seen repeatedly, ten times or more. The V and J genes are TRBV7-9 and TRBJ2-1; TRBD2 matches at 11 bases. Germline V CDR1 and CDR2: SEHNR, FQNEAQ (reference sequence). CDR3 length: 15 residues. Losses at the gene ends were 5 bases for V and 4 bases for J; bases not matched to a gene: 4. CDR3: CASSPGTSGYNEQFF. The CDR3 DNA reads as TGTGCCAGCAGCCCCGGGACTAGCGGATACAATGAGCAGTTCTTC.

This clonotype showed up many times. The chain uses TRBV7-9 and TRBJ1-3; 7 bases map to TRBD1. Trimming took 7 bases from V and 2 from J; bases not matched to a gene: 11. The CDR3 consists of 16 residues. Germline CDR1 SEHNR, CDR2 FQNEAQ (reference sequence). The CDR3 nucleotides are TGTGCCAGCACACCGACAGGGTCCAGGGCTGGAAACACCATATATTTT. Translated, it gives CASTPTGSRAGNTIYF.

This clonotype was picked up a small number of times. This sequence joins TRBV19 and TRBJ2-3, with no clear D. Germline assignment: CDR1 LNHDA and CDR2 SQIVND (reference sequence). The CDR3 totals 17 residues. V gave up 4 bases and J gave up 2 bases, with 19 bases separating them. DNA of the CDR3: TGTGCCAGTAGTACCTCCTCGTCCGTTCCGACCACAGATACGCAGTATTTT. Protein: CASSTSSSVPTTDTQYF.

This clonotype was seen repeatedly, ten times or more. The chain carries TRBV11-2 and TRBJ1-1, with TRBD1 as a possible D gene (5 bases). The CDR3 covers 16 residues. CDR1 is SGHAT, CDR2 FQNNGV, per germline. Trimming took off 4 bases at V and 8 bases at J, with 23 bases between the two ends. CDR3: CASSSIVGLEWGEAFF. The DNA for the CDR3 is TGTGCCAGCAGCTCCATAGTAGGGCTTGAATGGGGCGAAGCTTTCTTT. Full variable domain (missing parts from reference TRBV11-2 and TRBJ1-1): EAGVAQSPRYKIIEKRQSVAFWCNPISGHATLYWYQQILGQGPKLLIQFQNNGVVDDSQLPKDRFSAERLKGVDSTLKIQPAKLEDSAVYLCASSSIVGLEWGEAFFGQGTRLTVV.

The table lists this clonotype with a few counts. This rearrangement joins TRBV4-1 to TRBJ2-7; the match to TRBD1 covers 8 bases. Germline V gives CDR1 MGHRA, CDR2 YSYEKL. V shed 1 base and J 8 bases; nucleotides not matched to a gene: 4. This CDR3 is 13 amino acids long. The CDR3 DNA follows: TGCGCCAGCAGCCAAGGGACAGGGTTCCAGCAGTACTTC. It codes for CASSQGTGFQQYF.

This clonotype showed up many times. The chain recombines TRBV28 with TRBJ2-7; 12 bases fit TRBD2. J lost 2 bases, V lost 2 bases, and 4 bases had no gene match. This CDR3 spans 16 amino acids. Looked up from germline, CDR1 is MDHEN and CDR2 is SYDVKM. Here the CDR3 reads CASSLDRLAGAYEQYF. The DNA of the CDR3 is TGTGCCAGCAGTTTAGATAGACTAGCGGGAGCCTACGAGCAGTACTTC.

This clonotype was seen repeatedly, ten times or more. The DNA for the CDR3 is TGTGCCAGTAGTATAGGTATAGACGCAGCTTTCTTT. Amino acid sequence: CASSIGIDAAFF. The chain uses TRBV19 and TRBJ1-1; no reliable D call. CDR1 is LNHDA, CDR2 SQIVND, per germline (reference sequence). This CDR3 contains 12 residues. Trimming removed 1 base at V and 10 bases at J, with 10 bases between.

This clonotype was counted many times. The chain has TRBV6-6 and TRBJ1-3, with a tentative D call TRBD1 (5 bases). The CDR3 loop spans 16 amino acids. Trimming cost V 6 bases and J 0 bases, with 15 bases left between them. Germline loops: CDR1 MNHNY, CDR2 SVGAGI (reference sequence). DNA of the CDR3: TGTGCCAGCAGATGGGGGGACGCCAGCTCTGGAAACACCATATATTTT. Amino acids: CASRWGDASSGNTIYF.

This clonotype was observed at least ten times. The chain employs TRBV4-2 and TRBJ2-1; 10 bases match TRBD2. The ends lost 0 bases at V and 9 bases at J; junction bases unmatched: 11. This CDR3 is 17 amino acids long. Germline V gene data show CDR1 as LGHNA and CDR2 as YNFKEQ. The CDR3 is CASSQESSGRVSSEQFF. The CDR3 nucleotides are TGTGCCAGCAGCCAAGAATCCAGCGGGAGGGTATCCAGTGAGCAGTTCTTC.

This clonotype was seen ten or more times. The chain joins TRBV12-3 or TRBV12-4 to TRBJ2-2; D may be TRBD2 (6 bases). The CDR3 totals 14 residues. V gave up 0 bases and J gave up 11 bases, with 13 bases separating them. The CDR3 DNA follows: TGTGCCAGCAGTTTAGCAACTAGCTCGCGAGAGCTGTTTTTT. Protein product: CASSLATSSRELFF.

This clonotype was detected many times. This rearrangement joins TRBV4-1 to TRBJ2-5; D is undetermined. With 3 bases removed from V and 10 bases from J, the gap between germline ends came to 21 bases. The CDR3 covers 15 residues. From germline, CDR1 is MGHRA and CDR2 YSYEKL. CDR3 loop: CASSHSTGNERIQYF. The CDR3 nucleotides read TGCGCCAGCAGCCACTCCACCGGCAATGAGAGGATCCAGTACTTC.

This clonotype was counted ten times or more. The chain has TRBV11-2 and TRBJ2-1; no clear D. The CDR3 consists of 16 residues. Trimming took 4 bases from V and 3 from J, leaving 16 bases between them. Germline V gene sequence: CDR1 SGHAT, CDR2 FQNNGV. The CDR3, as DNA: TGTGCCAGCAGCTCAAGGCCGGAAAATTTCTACAATGAGCAGTTCTTC. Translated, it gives CASSSRPENFYNEQFF.

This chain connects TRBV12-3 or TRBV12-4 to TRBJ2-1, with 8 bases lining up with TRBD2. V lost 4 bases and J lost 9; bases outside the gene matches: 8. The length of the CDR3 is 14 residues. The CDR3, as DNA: TGTGCCAGCAGTTCGAGCGGGAGTTCGGGTGAGCAGTTCTTC. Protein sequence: CASSSSGSSGEQFF.

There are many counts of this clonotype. CDR3 sequence: CASRRLAGVGETQYF. The CDR3 DNA reads TGTGCCAGTAGAAGACTAGCGGGAGTCGGGGAGACCCAGTACTTC. The chain recombines TRBV19 with TRBJ2-5, with 12 bases aligning to TRBD2. CDR3 length equals 15 residues. CDR1 and CDR2 from the germline V gene are LNHDA and SQIVND (reference sequence). The V gene end was trimmed by 6 bases and the J gene end by 5 bases; junction bases not matched to a gene: 7.

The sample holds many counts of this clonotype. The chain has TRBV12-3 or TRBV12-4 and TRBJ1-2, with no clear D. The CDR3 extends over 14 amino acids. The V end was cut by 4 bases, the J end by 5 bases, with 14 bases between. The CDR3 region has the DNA TGTGCCAGCAGTTCCCGGTGGACGGGGTATGGCTACACCTTC. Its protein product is CASSSRWTGYGYTF.

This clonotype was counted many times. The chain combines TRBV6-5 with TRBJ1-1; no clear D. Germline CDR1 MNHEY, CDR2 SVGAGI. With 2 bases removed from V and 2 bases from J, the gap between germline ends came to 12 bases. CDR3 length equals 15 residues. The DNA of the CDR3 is TGTGCCAGCAGTTACCTGAGGGCAGTCAACACTGAAGCTTTCTTT. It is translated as CASSYLRAVNTEAFF.

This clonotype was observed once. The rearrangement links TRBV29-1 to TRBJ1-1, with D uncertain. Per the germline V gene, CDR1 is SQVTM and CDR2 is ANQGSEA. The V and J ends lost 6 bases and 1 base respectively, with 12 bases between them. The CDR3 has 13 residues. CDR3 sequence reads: CSVKRATNTEAFF. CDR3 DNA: TGCAGCGTGAAAAGGGCCACGAACACTGAAGCTTTCTTT.

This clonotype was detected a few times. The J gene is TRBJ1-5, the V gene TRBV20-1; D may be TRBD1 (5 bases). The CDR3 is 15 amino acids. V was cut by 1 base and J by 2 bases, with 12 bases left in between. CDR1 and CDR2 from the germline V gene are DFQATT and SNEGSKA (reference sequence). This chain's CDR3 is CSARGAGTGNQPQHF. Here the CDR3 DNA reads TGCAGTGCTAGAGGGGCCGGGACTGGCAATCAGCCCCAGCATTTT.

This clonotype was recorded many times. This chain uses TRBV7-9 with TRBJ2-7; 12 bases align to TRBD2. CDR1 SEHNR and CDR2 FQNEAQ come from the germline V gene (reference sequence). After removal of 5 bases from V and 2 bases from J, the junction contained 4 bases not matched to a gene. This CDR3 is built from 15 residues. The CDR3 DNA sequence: TGTGCCAGCAGCAAGACTAGCGGGGGAGCCTACGAGCAGTACTTC. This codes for CASSKTSGGAYEQYF.

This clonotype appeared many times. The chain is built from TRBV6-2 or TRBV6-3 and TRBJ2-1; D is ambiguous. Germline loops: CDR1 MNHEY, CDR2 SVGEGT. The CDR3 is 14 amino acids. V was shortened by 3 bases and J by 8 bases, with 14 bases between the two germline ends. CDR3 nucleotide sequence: TGTGCCAGCAGTTATACGCAGTCTGGGGATGAGCAGTTCTTC. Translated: CASSYTQSGDEQFF.

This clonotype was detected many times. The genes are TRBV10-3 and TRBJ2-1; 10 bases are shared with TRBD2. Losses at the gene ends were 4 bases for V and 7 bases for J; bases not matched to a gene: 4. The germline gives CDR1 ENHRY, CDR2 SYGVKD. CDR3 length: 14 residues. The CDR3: CAISASGSGNEQFF. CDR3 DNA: TGTGCCATCAGTGCTAGCGGGAGCGGTAATGAGCAGTTCTTC.

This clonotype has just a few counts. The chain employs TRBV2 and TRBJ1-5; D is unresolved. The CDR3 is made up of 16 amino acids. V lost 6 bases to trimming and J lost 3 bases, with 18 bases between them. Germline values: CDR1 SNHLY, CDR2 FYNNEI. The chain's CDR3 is CASRGRGPPANQPQHF. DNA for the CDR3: TGTGCCAGCAGGGGGAGAGGACCGCCGGCCAATCAGCCCCAGCATTTT.